These 30 T cell receptor beta chains share one sample of origin, sequenced in a study of tissue T cells after allogeneic stem cell transplantation. The repertoire was sequenced with immunoSEQ multiplex PCR; TCRdb's copy has only in-frame clones and lacks some. The profile shows 20,000 to 25,000 clones, less than 85% of them singletons. The sequenced sample was tissue from the ileum, obtained at autopsy. The receptors stem from a female donor aged 60 or older with lung cancer.

The chain couples TRBV25-1 to TRBJ1-6, with D maybe TRBD1 (5 bases). This CDR3 is 15 amino acids long. CDR1 MGHDK and CDR2 SYGVNS come from the germline V gene. The V gene lost 0 bases and the J gene lost 9 bases, with 12 bases spanning the gap. The DNA for the CDR3 is TGTGCCAGCAGTGAATATGGGGGTAGCGGTTCACCCCTCCACTTT. Its translation is CASSEYGGSGSPLHF.

The chain couples TRBV5-1 to TRBJ1-1; TRBD1 agrees at 8 bases. Trimming took 2 bases from V and 8 from J; bases not matched to a gene: 8. Germline V gene sequence: CDR1 SGHRS, CDR2 YFSETQ. The length of the CDR3 is 14 residues. This CDR3 is CASSLASGGGEAFF. The CDR3 DNA is TGCGCCAGCAGCTTAGCGTCAGGGGGCGGAGAAGCTTTCTTT. Filled out from reference TRBV5-1 and TRBJ1-1, the complete variable domain reads KAGVTQTPRYLIKTRGQQVTLSCSPISGHRSVSWYQQTPGQGLQFLFEYFSETQRNKGNFPGRFSGRQFSNSRSEMNVSTLELGDSALYLCASSLASGGGEAFFGQGTRLTVV.

The chain has TRBV30 and TRBJ1-5; D unclear. The CDR3 totals 14 residues. Germline CDR1 reads GTSNPN; CDR2 reads SVGIG (reference sequence). V shed 0 bases and J shed 5 bases, with 11 bases lying between them. CDR3 DNA sequence: TGTGCCTGGAGTGTAGGTGGTCGATATCAGCCCCAGCATTTT. It codes for CAWSVGGRYQPQHF.

The chain employs TRBV5-1 and TRBJ1-1, with a tentative D call TRBD1 (5 bases). Germline CDR1 and CDR2: SGHRS and YFSETQ. The germline V and J ends were trimmed by 4 bases and 8 bases, with 24 bases remaining between them. This CDR3 has 16 residues. The CDR3 DNA is TGCGCCAGCAGCCGAAACGGGGGTCGGTCGTTCGCCGAAGCTTTCTTT. It encodes CASSRNGGRSFAEAFF. The full variable domain, rest sourced from reference TRBV5-1 and TRBJ1-1, is KAGVTQTPRYLIKTRGQQVTLSCSPISGHRSVSWYQQTPGQGLQFLFEYFSETQRNKGNFPGRFSGRQFSNSRSEMNVSTLELGDSALYLCASSRNGGRSFAEAFFGQGTRLTVV.

This chain links TRBV5-4 with TRBJ1-1; D remains unclear. The CDR3 sequence is 15 residues long. Germline CDR1 and CDR2: SGHNT and YYREEE (reference sequence). The germline V and J ends were trimmed by 1 base and 0 bases, with 10 bases remaining between them. CDR3 amino acids: CASSLPGNMNTEAFF. CDR3 sequence (DNA): TGTGCCAGCAGCTTGCCAGGTAACATGAACACTGAAGCTTTCTTT. The variable domain in full, completed from reference TRBV5-4 and TRBJ1-1, reads ETGVTQSPTHLIKTRGQQVTLRCSSQSGHNTVSWYQQALGQGPQFIFQYYREEENGRGNFPPRFSGLQFPNYSSELNVNALELDDSALYLCASSLPGNMNTEAFFGQGTRLTVV.

This clone was detected only a few times. V is TRBV7-9 and J is TRBJ1-1, with D uncertain. The CDR3 covers 13 residues. CDR1 is SEHNR and CDR2 is FQNEAQ in the germline V gene (reference sequence). V shed 3 bases and J shed 5 bases, with 10 bases lying between them. This chain's CDR3 is CASSFLTGTEAFF. DNA for the CDR3: TGTGCCAGCAGCTTTTTAACGGGGACTGAAGCTTTCTTT.

The V and J genes are TRBV18 and TRBJ1-1; D is undetermined. Germline values: CDR1 KGHSH, CDR2 LQKENI. Trimming took off 4 bases at V and 0 bases at J, with 9 bases between the two ends. The CDR3 is 14 residues long. The CDR3 spells CASSQTGMNTEAFF. The CDR3 nucleotides are TGTGCCAGCTCACAGACGGGAATGAACACTGAAGCTTTCTTT.

There are a few counts of this clone. This sequence joins TRBV18 and TRBJ1-1; TRBD1 matches 8 bases. This CDR3 spans 15 amino acids. Losses at the gene ends were 4 bases for V and 3 bases for J; bases not matched to a gene: 7. CDR1 KGHSH and CDR2 LQKENI come from the germline V gene. The CDR3 DNA sequence: TGTGCCAGCTCACGAAACGGACAGGGATACACTGAAGCTTTCTTT. Translation: CASSRNGQGYTEAFF.

The V gene is TRBV7-2, the J gene TRBJ1-2, with a possible D match to TRBD1 (5 bases). This CDR3 comprises 15 residues. V lost 5 bases and J 4 bases, leaving 17 bases between the germline ends. CDR1 and CDR2 from the germline V gene are SGHTA and FQGNSA. As DNA, the CDR3 is TGTGCCAGCAGCCCCTCCTCCGGGACCGCCTATGGCTACACCTTC. Translation gives CASSPSSGTAYGYTF.

This clone was detected a few times. The genes are TRBV7-6 and TRBJ2-1; D is tentatively TRBD1 or TRBD2 (6 bases each). The CDR3 covers 16 residues. The V gene lost 1 base and the J gene lost 0 bases, with 10 bases spanning the gap. Germline loops: CDR1 SGHVS, CDR2 FNYEAQ. This CDR3 is CASSLEGGSSYNEQFF. The DNA of the CDR3 is TGTGCCAGCAGCTTAGAGGGGGGAAGCTCCTACAATGAGCAGTTCTTC. The variable domain in full, completed from reference TRBV7-6 and TRBJ2-1, reads GAGVSQSPRYKVTKRGQDVALRCDPISGHVSLYWYRQALGQGPEFLTYFNYEAQQDKSGLPNDRFSAERPEGSISTLTIQRTEQRDSAMYRCASSLEGGSSYNEQFFGPGTRLTVL.

DNA of the CDR3: TGTGCCAGCAGCGTAGAACAGGGAGGCAACTATGGCTACACCTTC. Protein: CASSVEQGGNYGYTF. The V gene is TRBV9, the J gene TRBJ1-2; the D gene is possibly TRBD1 (6 bases). The CDR3 is 15 amino acids. The germline V gene has CDR1 SGDLS and CDR2 YYNGEE. Trimming removed 0 bases from V and 2 bases from J, with 11 bases in between. The full variable domain, completed using reference TRBV9 and TRBJ1-2, is DSGVTQTPKHLITATGQRVTLRCSPRSGDLSVYWYQQSLDQGLQFLIQYYNGEERAKGNILERFSAQQFPDLHSELNLSSLELGDSALYFCASSVEQGGNYGYTFGSGTRLTVV.

The V and J genes are TRBV19 and TRBJ1-2, with D possibly matching TRBD1 (5 bases). The CDR3 loop spans 14 amino acids. The germline V gene has CDR1 LNHDA and CDR2 SQIVND (reference sequence). Trimming removed 7 bases from V and 4 bases from J, with 16 bases in between. CDR3 residues: CASNGKGRGYGYTF. CDR3 nucleotide sequence: TGTGCCAGTAATGGTAAGGGTAGGGGCTATGGCTACACCTTC.

The chain is built from TRBV5-5 and TRBJ2-4, with 12 bases fitting TRBD2. The CDR3 has 15 amino acids. Germline V gene lookup returns CDR1 SGHKS and CDR2 YYEKEE (reference sequence). V shed 5 bases and J 7 bases; nucleotides not matched to a gene: 7. The CDR3 coding sequence is TGTGCCAGCAGTTTACTAGCGGGGGGCAGCAACATTCAGTACTTC. Amino acid sequence: CASSLLAGGSNIQYF.

The genes are TRBV3-1 (or the pseudogene TRBV3-2) and TRBJ2-5; possible D gene TRBD2, 5 bases. Germline V CDR1 and CDR2: LGHDT, YNNKEL (reference sequence). The CDR3 totals 15 residues. The V and J ends lost 1 base and 4 bases respectively, with 13 bases between them. CDR3 nucleotides: TGTGCCAGCAGCCAAGGGAGGTTCCTTGCAGAGACCCAGTACTTC. This translates into CASSQGRFLAETQYF.

This sequence joins TRBV6-5 and TRBJ2-7; TRBD1 might be the D (5 bases). This CDR3 is 15 amino acids long. Germline-derived CDR1 and CDR2 are MNHEY and SVGAGI. With 4 bases removed from V and 2 bases from J, the gap between germline ends came to 15 bases. The CDR3, as DNA: TGTGCCAGCAGTTCTGGGGCGCTGGGAACCTACGAGCAGTACTTC. This sequence encodes CASSSGALGTYEQYF.

This clone came up a few times. V gene TRBV6-5 combines with J gene TRBJ2-1; D is possibly TRBD1 (6 bases). V lost 9 bases and J 6 bases, leaving 18 bases between the germline ends. The germline V gene encodes CDR1 MNHEY and CDR2 SVGAGI. CDR3 length: 14 amino acids. The CDR3 DNA reads as TGTGCCAGACAGGGCAGCCCGGTCTGCAATGAGCAGTTCTTC. Protein product: CARQGSPVCNEQFF.

This chain links TRBV27 with TRBJ2-2, with D unresolved. The ends were cut back, 4 bases at V and 1 base at J, with 10 bases in the middle. The CDR3 is 15 residues long. Germline V CDR1 and CDR2: MNHEY, SMNVEV (reference sequence). The CDR3 loop reads CASSSTRLNTGELFF. The CDR3 nucleotides are TGTGCCAGCAGTTCCACCCGATTGAACACCGGGGAGCTGTTTTTT.

The chain recombines TRBV24-1 with TRBJ1-1, with D possibly being TRBD1 (5 bases). CDR3 length equals 14 residues. The germline CDR1 and CDR2 sequences are KGHDR and SFDVKD. V gave up 4 bases and J gave up 1 base, with 9 bases separating them. The chain's CDR3 is CATSDPGQNTEAFF. CDR3 DNA sequence: TGTGCCACCAGTGACCCAGGACAGAACACTGAAGCTTTCTTT.

This clone turned up a few times. J is TRBJ2-1 and V is TRBV13; D is possibly TRBD2 (6 bases). The ends were cut back, 5 bases at V and 2 bases at J, with 19 bases in the middle. Germline CDR1 and CDR2: PRHDT and FYEKMQ (reference sequence). The CDR3 runs 17 residues. As DNA, the CDR3 is TGTGCCAGCAGCGGAGATAGCGGCGGTAGACCCTACAATGAGCAGTTCTTC. Its translation: CASSGDSGGRPYNEQFF.

The V and J genes are TRBV19 and TRBJ1-2, with a weak D call TRBD1 (5 bases). The V and J ends lost 7 bases and 3 bases respectively, with 18 bases between them. The germline V gene has CDR1 LNHDA and CDR2 SQIVND (reference sequence). This CDR3 spans 15 amino acids. This CDR3 is CASTPERDRDYGYTF. As DNA, the CDR3 is TGTGCCAGTACTCCCGAACGGGACCGGGACTATGGCTACACCTTC.

V and J are TRBV27 and TRBJ2-5; D remains ambiguous. The CDR3 covers 15 residues. Germline CDR1 and CDR2: MNHEY and SMNVEV (reference sequence). V was pared by 4 bases and J by 1 base, with 13 bases between. The CDR3 nucleotides read TGTGCCAGCAGTTCGCTTCGGGCAGCCCAAGAGACCCAGTACTTC. It translates to CASSSLRAAQETQYF.

This clone has more than one count but fewer than ten. The genes are TRBV2 and TRBJ1-2; D is unclear. This CDR3 is 15 amino acids long. Germline lookup yields CDR1 SNHLY and CDR2 FYNNEI. Trimming stripped 1 base from V and 0 bases from J, with 9 bases between. The DNA of the CDR3 is TGTGCCAGCAGTGAAGGAAGAAAATCTAACTATGGCTACACCTTC. Its translation: CASSEGRKSNYGYTF.

V and J are TRBV5-6 and TRBJ2-1, with 9 bases that match TRBD2. The V and J ends lost 5 bases and 9 bases, in that order; junction bases with no gene match: 18. CDR1 SGHDT and CDR2 YYEEEE come from the germline V gene. This CDR3 contains 17 residues. CDR3 sequence reads: CASRSTSSSGRSGEQFF. The DNA for the CDR3 is TGTGCCAGCAGATCCACCTCCTCCAGCGGGAGGTCTGGTGAGCAGTTCTTC.

This clone has a single count. This chain joins TRBV6-1 and TRBJ1-1; D unresolved. CDR1 is MNHNS, CDR2 SASEGT, per germline. V lost 2 bases, J lost 4 bases, and 11 bases lay in between. The CDR3 has 14 amino acids. The CDR3 region is CASSEFQAVTEAFF. The CDR3 nucleotides are TGTGCCAGCAGTGAATTCCAGGCTGTCACTGAAGCTTTCTTT.

Note on this clone: Within the sample, other DNA sequences also encode this same CDR3. J is TRBJ1-2 and V is TRBV6-6, with 7 bases aligning to TRBD1. CDR1 is MNHNY and CDR2 is SVGAGI in the germline V gene (reference sequence). The V gene end was trimmed by 6 bases and the J gene end by 3 bases; junction bases not matched to a gene: 4. The CDR3 is 13 residues long. CDR3 nucleotide sequence: TGTGCCAGCAGCCCCACAGGGGACTATGGCTACACCTTC. This gives the protein CASSPTGDYGYTF.

This chain links TRBV2 with TRBJ2-1, with D tentatively TRBD2 (5 bases). Germline assignment: CDR1 SNHLY and CDR2 FYNNEI. The CDR3 totals 17 residues. Trimming took off 8 bases at V and 3 bases at J, with 23 bases between the two ends. In DNA, the CDR3 is TGTGCCAGCCGGTTAAGGGAGTCCGTCTCCCACTACAATGAGCAGTTCTTC. The encoded protein is CASRLRESVSHYNEQFF. The whole variable domain, remainder taken from reference TRBV2 and TRBJ2-1, is EPEVTQTPSHQVTQMGQEVILRCVPISNHLYFYWYRQILGQKVEFLVSFYNNEISEKSEIFDDQFSVERPDGSNFTLKIRSTKLEDSAMYFCASRLRESVSHYNEQFFGPGTRLTVL.

The chain carries TRBV4-2 and TRBJ2-1, with a weak D call TRBD1 (6 bases). The CDR3 consists of 18 residues. Germline CDR1 reads LGHNA; CDR2 reads YNFKEQ. Trimming took off 4 bases at V and 1 base at J, with 20 bases between the two ends. CDR3 protein: CASSPTSGGGFSYNEQFF. The CDR3 nucleotides are TGTGCCAGCAGCCCGACTTCGGGTGGGGGCTTTTCCTACAATGAGCAGTTCTTC.

This rearrangement joins TRBV9 to TRBJ1-3; no definite D call. CDR1 and CDR2 (germline): SGDLS, YYNGEE. This CDR3 is 13 amino acids long. V gave up 3 bases and J gave up 5 bases, with 9 bases separating them. The CDR3 nucleotides read TGTGCCAGCAGCGCCAGTGAAAGAAACACCATATATTTT. It is translated as CASSASERNTIYF.

The chain has TRBV6-5 and TRBJ1-2; 8 nucleotides align to TRBD1. Trimming cost V 6 bases and J 4 bases; bases outside gene matches: 7. CDR3 length: 14 residues. The germline V gene has CDR1 MNHEY and CDR2 SVGAGI. DNA for the CDR3: TGTGCCAGCAGAGACAGGGGAAAGGGCTATGGCTACACCTTC. This encodes CASRDRGKGYGYTF.

The chain carries TRBV5-8 and TRBJ2-7; TRBD1 is a possible D gene (6 bases). The germline gives CDR1 SGHTS, CDR2 YDEGEE. V was shortened by 2 bases and J by 8 bases, with 8 bases between the two germline ends. This CDR3 is built from 11 residues. The CDR3 region has the DNA TGTGCCAGCAGCTTTGACAGGAAGCAGTACTTC. Its protein product is CASSFDRKQYF.